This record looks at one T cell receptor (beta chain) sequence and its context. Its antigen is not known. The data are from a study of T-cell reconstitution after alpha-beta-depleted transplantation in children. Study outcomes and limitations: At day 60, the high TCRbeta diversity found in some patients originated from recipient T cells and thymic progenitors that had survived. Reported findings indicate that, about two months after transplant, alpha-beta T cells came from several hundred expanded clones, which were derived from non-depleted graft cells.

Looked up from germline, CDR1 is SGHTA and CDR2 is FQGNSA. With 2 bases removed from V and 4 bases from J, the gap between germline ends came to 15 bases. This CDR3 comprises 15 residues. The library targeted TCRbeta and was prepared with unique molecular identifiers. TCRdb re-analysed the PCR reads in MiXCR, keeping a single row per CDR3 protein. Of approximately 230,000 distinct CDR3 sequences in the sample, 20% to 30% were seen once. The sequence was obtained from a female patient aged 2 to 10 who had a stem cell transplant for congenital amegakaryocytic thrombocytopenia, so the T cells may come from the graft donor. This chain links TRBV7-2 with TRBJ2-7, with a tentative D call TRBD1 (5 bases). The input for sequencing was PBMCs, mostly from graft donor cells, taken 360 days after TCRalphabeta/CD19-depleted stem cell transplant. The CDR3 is CASSLFGRPGYEQYF. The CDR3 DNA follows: TGTGCCAGCAGCTTATTCGGCAGACCAGGGTACGAGCAGTACTTC. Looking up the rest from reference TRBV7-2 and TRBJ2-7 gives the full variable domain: GAGVSQSPSNKVTEKGKDVELRCDPISGHTALYWYRQSLGQGLEFLIYFQGNSAPDKSGLPSDRFSAERTGGSVSTLTIQRTQQEDSAVYLCASSLFGRPGYEQYFGPGTRLTVT.